A single sample is the source of the 19 T cell receptor beta chains below, sequenced in a study of regulatory T cells in long-lasting Graves disease. In building TCR beta libraries, iRepertoire HTBI primers were used together with Arm-PCR of CDR3 regions. TCRdb ran MiXCR on the multiplex PCR reads and lists one entry per CDR3 protein. The data contain 360,000 or so distinct CDR3 sequences, 12% of them seen just once; the ten biggest clones take up 15% to 20%. Time point specified: newly diagnosed GD, antithyroid drugs for less than 3 months. Preparation of the TCR library used RNA extracted from PBMCs. These records were also assigned to another study, of T cells in Graves' hyperthyroidism and ophthalmopathy.

Sequenced here: peripheral blood mononuclear cells (PBMCs), sampled at new diagnosis, from a patient treated with antithyroid drugs. Receptor source: a woman aged 18-30 years with Graves disease.

In DNA form, the CDR3 reads TGCGCCAGCAGCCAAGATGCGGCGGGGAACTATGGCTACACCTTC. Its translation is CASSQDAAGNYGYTF. This rearrangement joins TRBV4-1 to TRBJ1-2, with D uncertain. The CDR3 covers 15 residues. From germline, CDR1 is MGHRA and CDR2 YSYEKL. V gave up 0 bases and J gave up 2 bases, with 10 bases separating them.

This clonotype has at least ten counts. This rearrangement joins TRBV7-2 to TRBJ1-5; 10 bases are shared with TRBD1. The J segment lost 0 bases and the V segment lost 2 bases, leaving 10 bases of the junction unmatched. The CDR3 is 19 residues long. The V gene's germline CDR1 is SGHTA and CDR2 FQGNSA. In DNA form, the CDR3 reads TGTGCCAGCAGCTTATCCTCCGGGACAGGGGTTTATAGCAATCAGCCCCAGCATTTT. This translates into CASSLSSGTGVYSNQPQHF.

This clonotype was recorded many times. The chain has TRBV19 and TRBJ1-1; no definite D call. Germline-derived CDR1 and CDR2 are LNHDA and SQIVND (reference sequence). V lost 5 bases and J 1 base, leaving 29 bases between the germline ends. The CDR3 is 20 amino acids. For the CDR3, the DNA is TGTGCCAGTAGTCCCAGAGCTAGGCAGATTTACCTATTCGGGAACACTGAAGCTTTCTTT. Amino acids: CASSPRARQIYLFGNTEAFF.

This clonotype was detected many times. This chain joins TRBV6-1 and TRBJ1-2; D is unclear. CDR1 and CDR2 (germline): MNHNS, SASEGT. The V gene lost 1 base and the J gene lost 5 bases, with 11 bases spanning the gap. The CDR3 consists of 14 residues. CDR3 sequence reads: CASSEGGRTYGYTF. CDR3 DNA sequence: TGTGCCAGCAGTGAAGGCGGCAGAACTTATGGCTACACCTTC.

The table lists this clonotype with a few counts. The chain employs TRBV27 and TRBJ2-1; D uncertain. The CDR3 has 13 residues. Trimming left V 4 bases short and J 7 bases short, with 11 bases between. Germline V gene data show CDR1 as MNHEY and CDR2 as SMNVEV (reference sequence). CDR3 region: CASSWLLTNEQFF. In nucleotides, the CDR3 is TGTGCCAGCAGTTGGTTACTAACGAATGAGCAGTTCTTC.

This clonotype was counted many times. V and J are TRBV28 and TRBJ2-3, with D perhaps matching TRBD2 (7 bases). V was clipped by 9 bases and J by 5 bases, with 15 bases between them. The CDR3 is 13 amino acids. Per germline, CDR1 MDHEN and CDR2 SYDVKM. CDR3 region: CASLGGGRDTQYF. In DNA form, the CDR3 reads TGTGCCAGTCTAGGGGGGGGGCGAGATACGCAGTATTTT.

This clonotype was detected many times. This sequence joins TRBV12-3 or TRBV12-4 and TRBJ1-2; 10 bases line up with TRBD1. Losses at the gene ends were 5 bases for V and 4 bases for J; bases not matched to a gene: 13. The CDR3 has 17 amino acids. The CDR3 sequence is CASSPGQGSPRGYGYTF. CDR3 nucleotides: TGTGCCAGCAGTCCGGGACAGGGGAGCCCTCGGGGCTATGGCTACACCTTC.

The rearrangement joins TRBV2 to TRBJ2-7, with a tentative D call TRBD1 (5 bases). The ends were cut back, 3 bases at V and 7 bases at J, with 13 bases in the middle. Germline CDR1 and CDR2: SNHLY and FYNNEI. The CDR3 is made up of 13 amino acids. The CDR3 sequence: CASSEGPHNEQYV. CDR3 nucleotide sequence: TGTGCCAGCAGTGAGGGGCCACACAATGAGCAGTACGTC.

This clonotype was counted ten times or more. The rearrangement uses TRBV19 and TRBJ1-1; a weak D match, TRBD1 (6 bases). V lost 5 bases and J 7 bases, leaving 17 bases between the germline ends. Germline V gives CDR1 LNHDA, CDR2 SQIVND (reference sequence). This CDR3 has 14 residues. The CDR3 loop reads CASSLFPGGVEAFF. As DNA, the CDR3 is TGTGCCAGTAGTCTCTTCCCTGGGGGCGTTGAAGCTTTCTTT.

This clonotype has only a few counts. V and J are TRBV29-1 and TRBJ1-1, with D possibly being TRBD1 (5 bases). The length of the CDR3 is 14 residues. Between the trimmed V and J ends, which lost 4 bases and 2 bases, there was a span of 14 bases. Germline CDR1 SQVTM, CDR2 ANQGSEA. CDR3 nucleotides: TGCAGCGTTGGATACGTTGACAGAAACACTGAAGCTTTCTTT. Its protein product is CSVGYVDRNTEAFF.

For this clonotype: The conserved phenylalanine or tryptophan is not found at the CDR3 terminus, so this likely reflects a read error. The V and J genes are TRBV12-5 and TRBJ2-5; D possibly uses TRBD1 or TRBD2 (6 bases each). From germline, CDR1 is LGHNT and CDR2 FRNRAP. The CDR3 covers 12 residues. V shed 4 bases and J shed 5 bases, with 8 bases lying between them. The CDR3: CASGWGAETQYS. Written as DNA, the CDR3 is TGTGCTAGTGGTTGGGGGGCCGAGACCCAGTACTCC.

At least ten counts were recorded for this clonotype. The J gene is TRBJ2-7, the V gene TRBV12-3 or TRBV12-4, with D perhaps assigned TRBD1 or TRBD2 (5 bases each). This CDR3 region has 14 residues. Deletions cut 4 bases from V and 0 bases from J, with 10 bases between. The CDR3 region is CASSWDGISYEQYF. The DNA of the CDR3 is TGTGCCAGCAGTTGGGACGGTATCTCCTACGAGCAGTACTTC.

This clonotype has only a few counts. This may come from a read error, since a much larger clone is one base off. V is TRBV6-2 or TRBV6-3 and J is TRBJ1-1; unclear D gene. Trimming removed 6 bases from V and 10 bases from J, with 21 bases in between. The CDR3 spans 14 residues. CDR1 is MNHEY and CDR2 is SVGEGT in the germline V gene. CDR3 protein: CASRTAIRGSGAFF. Written as DNA, the CDR3 is TGTGCCAGCAGGACCGCCATAAGAGGATCTGGAGCTTTCTTT.

This clonotype was observed many times. The chain couples TRBV3-1 to TRBJ2-2; 10 positions agree with TRBD2. CDR3 length equals 18 residues. Germline V lookup: CDR1 LGHDT, CDR2 YNNKEL (reference sequence). J gave up 4 bases and V 1 base, and 9 bases lay outside the gene matches. CDR3: CASSQGSWTSGITGELFF. The CDR3 bases are TGTGCCAGCAGCCAAGGTTCTTGGACTAGCGGTATCACCGGGGAGCTGTTTTTT.

This clonotype was counted at least ten times. The gene calls are TRBV27 and TRBJ2-2; D ambiguous. The CDR3 runs 16 residues. V was cut by 6 bases and J by 6 bases, with 20 bases left in between. From germline, CDR1 is MNHEY and CDR2 SMNVEV (reference sequence). The CDR3 region has the DNA TGTGCCAGCAGCCCCGTGGAGCCTGTCGGCTCCGGGGAGCTGTTTTTT. It specifies CASSPVEPVGSGELFF.

A single count supports this clonotype. With only one base between it and a far larger clone, this is likely a read error. The genes are TRBV5-6 and TRBJ2-1, with 7 bases identical to TRBD1. This CDR3 has 12 amino acids. The germline CDR1 and CDR2 sequences are SGHDT and YYEEEE. The DNA of the CDR3 is TGTGCCAGCAGCTCGACAGGGAATGAGCAGCTCTTC. The encoded protein is CASSSTGNEQLF.

This clonotype appeared many times. The genes are TRBV6-1 and TRBJ2-2; D is possibly TRBD1 (6 bases). Germline CDR1 reads MNHNS; CDR2 reads SASEGT. V was trimmed by 6 bases and J by 1 base, leaving 21 bases between them. The CDR3 consists of 18 residues. The CDR3 reads CASSPWIQGGVNTGELFF. DNA of the CDR3: TGTGCCAGCAGCCCCTGGATACAGGGTGGTGTGAACACCGGGGAGCTGTTTTTT.

This clonotype was seen only a few times. This rearrangement joins TRBV7-8 to TRBJ2-7, with D perhaps given as TRBD1 or TRBD2 (7 bases each). This CDR3 spans 16 amino acids. The V end was cut by 3 bases, the J end by 2 bases, with 17 bases between. The germline V gene encodes CDR1 SGHVS and CDR2 FQNEAQ. Here the CDR3 DNA reads TGTGCCAGCAGCTTGGAGGGGCAGGGGGGGGCCTACGAGCAGTACTTC. This encodes CASSLEGQGGAYEQYF.

This chain uses TRBV20-1 with TRBJ2-7, with D tentatively TRBD2 (5 bases). V lost 1 base to trimming and J lost 7 bases, with 23 bases between them. Germline V gives CDR1 DFQATT, CDR2 SNEGSKA (reference sequence). The CDR3 has 16 residues. The CDR3 region has the DNA TGCAGTGCTAGAGCAGCTGGAAGAGGTTCTGGGGAGGAGCAGTACTTC. Encoded protein: CSARAAGRGSGEEQYF.